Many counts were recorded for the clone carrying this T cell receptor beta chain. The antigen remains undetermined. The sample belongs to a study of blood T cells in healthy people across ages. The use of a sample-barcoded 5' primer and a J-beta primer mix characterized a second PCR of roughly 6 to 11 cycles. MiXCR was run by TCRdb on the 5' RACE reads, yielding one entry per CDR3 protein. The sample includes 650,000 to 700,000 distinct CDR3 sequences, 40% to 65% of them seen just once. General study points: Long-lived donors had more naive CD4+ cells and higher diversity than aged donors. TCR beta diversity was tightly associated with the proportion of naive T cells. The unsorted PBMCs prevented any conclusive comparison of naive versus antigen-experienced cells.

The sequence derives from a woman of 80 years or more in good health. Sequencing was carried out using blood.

The CDR3 here is CASSYKPGSYEQYF. The CDR3 coding sequence is TGTGCCAGCAGTTACAAACCGGGCTCCTACGAGCAGTACTTC. V and J are TRBV6-5 and TRBJ2-7; D is uncertain. The CDR3 is made up of 14 amino acids. Germline V lookup: CDR1 MNHEY, CDR2 SVGAGI. Trimming pared 2 bases from V and 0 bases from J, leaving 8 bases between.